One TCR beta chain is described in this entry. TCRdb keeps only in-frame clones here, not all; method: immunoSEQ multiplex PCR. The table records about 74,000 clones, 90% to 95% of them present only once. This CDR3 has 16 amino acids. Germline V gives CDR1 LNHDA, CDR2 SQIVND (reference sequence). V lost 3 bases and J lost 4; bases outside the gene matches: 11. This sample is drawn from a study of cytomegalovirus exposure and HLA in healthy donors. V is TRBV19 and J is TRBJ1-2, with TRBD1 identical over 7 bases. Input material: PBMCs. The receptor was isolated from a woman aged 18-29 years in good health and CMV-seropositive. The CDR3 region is CASSIRGQGTTYGYTF. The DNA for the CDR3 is TGTGCCAGTAGTATTAGGGGGCAGGGGACAACCTATGGCTACACCTTC.